This T cell receptor (beta chain) is drawn from a study of cytomegalovirus exposure and HLA in healthy donors. V lost 2 bases and J 0 bases, leaving 19 bases between the germline ends. Germline V gene sequence: CDR1 GTSNPN, CDR2 SVGIG (reference sequence). The CDR3 is 17 amino acids. Generated by immunoSEQ multiplex PCR, the TCRdb table keeps only in-frame clones and is missing some. The sample lists 90,000 or so clones, 96% occurring once. The TCR originated in a man younger than 30 in good health and CMV-seronegative. The chain links TRBV30 to TRBJ1-2; a weak D match, TRBD1 (5 bases). The sample taken for sequencing was PBMCs. The DNA of the CDR3 is TGTGCCTGGAGTCGTTTTGTGGTGGACAACTCTAACTATGGCTACACCTTC. This sequence encodes CAWSRFVVDNSNYGYTF. The whole variable domain, filled in from reference TRBV30 and TRBJ1-2, reads SQTIHQWPATLVQPVGSPLSLECTVEGTSNPNLYWYRQAAGRGLQLLFYSVGIGQISSEVPQNLSASRPQDRQFILSSKKLLLSDSGFYLCAWSRFVVDNSNYGYTFGSGTRLTVV.